The 24 T cell receptor beta chains listed next were all sequenced from one sample in a study of human T cells and chemical hapten exposure. TCRdb re-called the RACE reads through MiXCR, storing one row per CDR3 protein. The table shows about 80,000 distinct CDR3 sequences, with about 9.9% occurring only once. Time point defined: patch test 2, 6 weeks after DPC sensitization. Treatment here: therapeutic diphenylcyclopropenone sensitization with weekly scalp DPC. The sequenced sample was whole blood, obtained in connection with sensitization to the hapten diphenylcyclopropenone (DPC). Receptor source: a man aged 18 to 35 with alopecia areata. Some clones in this sample may be carry-over from other donors' samples.

In DNA form, the CDR3 reads TGTGCCAGCAGCCGCCAGTTTCAGGGGCGGGGGGGCCCTCATGAGCAGTTCTTC. Translating gives CASSRQFQGRGGPHEQFF. The V gene is TRBV11-2, the J gene TRBJ2-1; TRBD2 aligns across 9 bases. Losses at the gene ends were 5 bases for V and 8 bases for J; bases not matched to a gene: 19. This CDR3 is built from 18 residues. From germline, CDR1 is SGHAT and CDR2 FQNNGV.

This clonotype appeared many times. This chain uses TRBV7-8 with TRBJ2-3; 8 bases agree with TRBD1. The CDR3 spans 15 residues. Germline CDR1 reads SGHVS; CDR2 reads FQNEAQ. V lost 5 bases, J lost 2 bases, and 6 bases stayed unmatched. As DNA, the CDR3 is TGTGCCAGCAGCGGGGGACAGGCGTACACAGATACGCAGTATTTT. As protein: CASSGGQAYTDTQYF.

This clonotype showed up many times. The rearrangement uses TRBV7-9 and TRBJ2-1; D may be TRBD2 (6 bases). V dropped 5 bases and J dropped 1 base, with 15 bases sitting between them. The germline gives CDR1 SEHNR, CDR2 FQNEAQ (reference sequence). This CDR3 contains 16 residues. DNA for the CDR3: TGTGCCAGCAGCCGACCCGGGACTGTTTCCTACAATGAGCAGTTCTTC. Protein: CASSRPGTVSYNEQFF.

To note about this clonotype: This clone may be a read error of a much larger clone one base away. V is TRBV18 and J is TRBJ2-7; D remains ambiguous. V was cut by 1 base and J by 7 bases, with 8 bases left in between. The CDR3 spans 12 residues. Germline-derived CDR1 and CDR2 are KGHSH and LQKENI. CDR3 nucleotides: TGTGCCAGCTCACCACTGGTTCAAGAGCAGTACTTC. Translating gives CASSPLVQEQYF.

This clonotype appeared a few times. V gene TRBV7-9 combines with J gene TRBJ1-5; unclear D gene. V shed 1 base and J shed 9 bases, with 7 bases lying between them. Per the germline V gene, CDR1 is SEHNR and CDR2 is FQNEAQ (reference sequence). The CDR3 length is 12 residues. In nucleotides, the CDR3 is TGTGCCAGCAGCTTAGGGACGGGGCCCCAGCATTTT. Protein product: CASSLGTGPQHF.

This chain uses TRBV28 with TRBJ2-5; TRBD1 aligns across 7 bases. Germline values: CDR1 MDHEN, CDR2 SYDVKM. The V segment lost 3 bases and the J segment 1 base; nucleotides outside the gene matches: 14. The CDR3 consists of 18 residues. The CDR3: CASSFNPRQGGGQETQYF. In DNA form, the CDR3 reads TGTGCCAGCAGTTTCAACCCCCGACAGGGTGGAGGCCAAGAGACCCAGTACTTC.

This clonotype appeared a few times. The chain employs TRBV11-1 and TRBJ2-3, with D unresolved. The CDR3 is made up of 14 amino acids. Trimming cost V 1 base and J 2 bases, with 7 bases left between them. The V gene's germline CDR1 is SGHAT and CDR2 FQDESV (reference sequence). CDR3 sequence (DNA): TGTGCCAGCAGCTTAGATCCAGCCACAGATACGCAGTATTTT. Its protein product is CASSLDPATDTQYF.

The sample holds a few counts of this clonotype. The CDR3 is CASSPVQGIAFF. The DNA for the CDR3 is TGTGCCAGCTCACCTGTACAGGGTATAGCTTTCTTT. The rearrangement links TRBV18 to TRBJ1-1; possible D gene TRBD1, 6 bases. Trimming took off 3 bases at V and 10 bases at J, with 12 bases between the two ends. CDR3 length: 12 residues. The germline gives CDR1 KGHSH, CDR2 LQKENI.

The J gene is TRBJ2-7, the V gene TRBV2, with 7 bases that match TRBD1. CDR1 and CDR2 from the germline V gene are SNHLY and FYNNEI. The V and J ends lost 6 bases and 2 bases, in that order; junction bases with no gene match: 7. This CDR3 spans 14 amino acids. The chain's CDR3 is CASSRQGFAYEQYV. The CDR3 region has the DNA TGTGCCAGCAGCCGACAGGGATTCGCCTACGAGCAGTACGTC.

The chain joins TRBV12-5 to TRBJ1-4, with D hard to call. The germline V gene encodes CDR1 LGHNT and CDR2 FRNRAP. This CDR3 is built from 14 residues. Trimming took 3 bases from V and 7 from J, leaving 12 bases between them. CDR3 nucleotides: TGTGCTAGTGGTTTTGGCCGGGGTATTGAAAAACTGTTTTTT. Its translation: CASGFGRGIEKLFF. Drawing the rest from reference TRBV12-5 and TRBJ1-4, the complete variable domain is DARVTQTPRHKVTEMGQEVTMRCQPILGHNTVFWYRQTMMQGLELLAYFRNRAPLDDSGMPKDRFSAEMPDATLATLKIQPSEPRDSAVYFCASGFGRGIEKLFFGSGTQLSVL.

There are a few counts of this clonotype. The DNA for the CDR3 is TGCGCCAGCAGCCAGAGCCAGGGGGGAAGTGAGCAGTTCTTC. Residues: CASSQSQGGSEQFF. The chain employs TRBV4-1 and TRBJ2-1; a possible D gene is TRBD1 (7 bases). There are 14 residues in the CDR3. V lost 3 bases and J 9 bases, leaving 15 bases between the germline ends. The germline V gene encodes CDR1 MGHRA and CDR2 YSYEKL.

There are a few counts of this clonotype. The chain links TRBV7-9 to TRBJ2-5, with 8 bases identical to TRBD1. Germline values: CDR1 SEHNR, CDR2 FQNEAQ (reference sequence). The CDR3 has 17 amino acids. With V trimmed by 4 bases and J by 5 bases, 15 bases remained unmatched. The CDR3 DNA sequence: TGTGCCAGCAGCTCTATACATGACGACAGGGGAATGGAGACCCAGTACTTC. Residues: CASSSIHDDRGMETQYF.

This clonotype came up many times. This chain links TRBV7-8 with TRBJ2-5, with 9 nucleotides matching TRBD1. This CDR3 has 15 amino acids. Per the germline V gene, CDR1 is SGHVS and CDR2 is FQNEAQ. V gave up 1 base and J gave up 4 bases; unmatched junction bases: 4. CDR3 nucleotide sequence: TGTGCCAGCAGCTTAGTTGGGACAGGGAGAGAGACCCAGTACTTC. Translated: CASSLVGTGRETQYF.

This clonotype has a count of ten or more. CDR3 nucleotides: TGTGCCAGCAGCTTATTCAGGGGGACTGAAGCTTTCTTT. Protein product: CASSLFRGTEAFF. The chain has TRBV7-8 and TRBJ1-1, with TRBD1 matching over 7 bases. The CDR3 runs to 13 residues. Germline CDR1 reads SGHVS; CDR2 reads FQNEAQ. Trimming at V came to 2 bases and at J to 5 bases, leaving 2 bases not matched to a gene.

V and J are TRBV5-1 and TRBJ2-1; TRBD1 matches at 8 bases. CDR1 is SGHRS and CDR2 is YFSETQ in the germline V gene. Germline trimming cut 4 bases from V and 6 bases from J; bases unmatched to any gene: 9. The CDR3 loop spans 15 amino acids. The CDR3: CASSPLTGDGNEQFF. CDR3 bases: TGCGCCAGCAGCCCCCTGACAGGGGATGGCAATGAGCAGTTCTTC.

The V gene is TRBV13, the J gene TRBJ1-1; maybe TRBD1 (6 bases). V shed 0 bases and J shed 4 bases, with 9 bases lying between them. There are 14 residues in the CDR3. The germline V gene encodes CDR1 PRHDT and CDR2 FYEKMQ (reference sequence). CDR3 in amino acids: CASSLGQGFTEAFF. The CDR3 region has the DNA TGTGCCAGCAGCTTAGGACAGGGATTCACTGAAGCTTTCTTT.

Remarks on this clonotype: A much more abundant neighbour one base away suggests this may be a read error. J is TRBJ1-5 and V is TRBV2, with D unresolved. The CDR3 has 12 residues. Germline values: CDR1 SNHLY, CDR2 FYNNEI. In DNA, the CDR3 is TGTGCCAGCAACGCCGGTTATCAGCCCAAGCATTTT. Encoded protein: CASNAGYQPKHF.

This clonotype was found a few times. The genes are TRBV4-3 and TRBJ2-5, with 7 bases fitting TRBD2. In germline, CDR1 is LGHNA, CDR2 YSLEER. V lost 1 base and J lost 2; bases outside the gene matches: 4. CDR3 length: 15 residues. CDR3 amino acids: CASSQGTGGQETQYF. DNA of the CDR3: TGCGCCAGCAGCCAAGGGACCGGGGGGCAAGAGACCCAGTACTTC.

The rearrangement joins TRBV12-3 or TRBV12-4 to TRBJ1-2; no definite D call. The CDR3 has 16 residues. Trimming took 2 bases from V and 4 from J, leaving 17 bases between them. The CDR3 here is CASSLLSTALPYGYTF. The CDR3 DNA reads as TGTGCCAGCAGTTTACTTTCGACTGCCCTACCCTATGGCTACACCTTC.

This clonotype was counted many times. The chain is built from TRBV15 and TRBJ2-1; perhaps TRBD2 as D (6 bases). The CDR3 runs 14 residues. The V end was cut by 3 bases, the J end by 7 bases, with 13 bases between. Looked up from germline, CDR1 is LNHNV and CDR2 is YYDKDF (reference sequence). CDR3: CATSRTGAANEQFF. As DNA, the CDR3 is TGTGCCACCAGCAGGACGGGAGCCGCTAATGAGCAGTTCTTC.

This clonotype was found many times. The V and J genes are TRBV4-3 and TRBJ2-7; D may be TRBD1 or TRBD2 (5 bases each). This CDR3 is 16 amino acids long. The V and J ends lost 0 bases and 5 bases respectively, with 17 bases between them. The germline V gene has CDR1 LGHNA and CDR2 YSLEER. CDR3 region: CASSQDLLGVEDEQYF. Written as DNA, the CDR3 is TGCGCCAGCAGCCAAGATTTGCTGGGGGTTGAGGACGAGCAGTACTTC.

The chain joins TRBV20-1 to TRBJ2-3, with D tentatively TRBD2 (6 bases). CDR3 length: 17 amino acids. Germline loops: CDR1 DFQATT, CDR2 SNEGSKA (reference sequence). V was pared by 5 bases and J by 0 bases, with 21 bases between. The CDR3 reads CSAPPLGDFSSTDTQYF. CDR3 in DNA: TGCAGTGCTCCGCCACTCGGGGACTTCTCTAGCACAGATACGCAGTATTTT.

In this sample, this clonotype turned up a few times. The V call is TRBV5-1, the J call TRBJ1-2, with D unresolved. CDR1 is SGHRS, CDR2 YFSETQ, per germline. V was trimmed by 7 bases and J by 6 bases, leaving 1 base between them. This CDR3 has 8 residues. CDR3 sequence: CASDGYTF. CDR3 bases: TGCGCCAGCGATGGCTACACCTTC.

The chain employs TRBV5-5 and TRBJ1-1; D gene ambiguous. V dropped 2 bases and J dropped 6 bases, with 14 bases sitting between them. Germline values: CDR1 SGHKS, CDR2 YYEKEE (reference sequence). The CDR3 extends over 14 amino acids. CDR3 region: CASSFRVEGSEAFF. The DNA of the CDR3 is TGTGCCAGCAGCTTTCGAGTCGAAGGATCTGAAGCTTTCTTT.